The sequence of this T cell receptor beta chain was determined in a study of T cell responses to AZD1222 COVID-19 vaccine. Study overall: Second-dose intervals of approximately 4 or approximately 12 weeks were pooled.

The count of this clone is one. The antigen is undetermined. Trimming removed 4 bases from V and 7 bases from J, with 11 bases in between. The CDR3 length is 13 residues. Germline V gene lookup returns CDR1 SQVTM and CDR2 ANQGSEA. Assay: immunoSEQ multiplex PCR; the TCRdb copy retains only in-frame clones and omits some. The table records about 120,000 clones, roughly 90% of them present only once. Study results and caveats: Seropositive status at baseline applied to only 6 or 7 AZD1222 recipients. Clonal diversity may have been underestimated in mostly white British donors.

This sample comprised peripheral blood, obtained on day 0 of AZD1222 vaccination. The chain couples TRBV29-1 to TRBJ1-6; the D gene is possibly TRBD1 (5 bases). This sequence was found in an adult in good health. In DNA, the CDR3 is TGCAGCGTTGTTGAGACAGTGAATTCACCCCTCCACTTT. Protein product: CSVVETVNSPLHF.